Following are 25 T cell receptor beta chains from one sample sequenced in a study of shared clonotypes between healthy human individuals. Using immunoSEQ multiplex PCR, the repertoire was profiled, and TCRdb retains in-frame clones only, with some absent. Of about 600,000 clones in the sample, around 97% were seen once. The source material was naive CD4+ T cells sorted from blood. Subset given: CD45RA+ positively selected. Every receptor here comes from a woman in her twenties or thirties in good health.

The chain couples TRBV5-1 to TRBJ1-4; 8 bases match TRBD1. Germline V CDR1 and CDR2: SGHRS, YFSETQ. With V trimmed by 4 bases and J by 8 bases, 10 bases remained unmatched. The CDR3 sequence is 15 residues long. The CDR3 nucleotides read TGCGCCAGCAGCCCTAGCAGGGGGCTCAGAGAAAAACTGTTTTTT. Its translation is CASSPSRGLREKLFF.

CDR3 bases: TGTGCCAGCAGTGGGGCGCGGGGTCCCAGCACAGATACGCAGTATTTT. It specifies CASSGARGPSTDTQYF. The chain links TRBV27 to TRBJ2-3, with a tentative D call TRBD2 (6 bases). Germline lookup yields CDR1 MNHEY and CDR2 SMNVEV (reference sequence). The CDR3 is 16 residues long. V gave up 5 bases and J gave up 0 bases, with 15 bases separating them.

Notes on this clone: Other DNA sequences from this sample encode an identical CDR3 as well. The chain is built from TRBV19 and TRBJ2-7, with D unclear. The CDR3 runs to 16 residues. V was clipped by 5 bases and J by 1 base, with 18 bases between them. The germline V gene encodes CDR1 LNHDA and CDR2 SQIVND (reference sequence). The CDR3 loop reads CASSAGDHGWSYEQYF. Here the CDR3 DNA reads TGTGCCAGTAGTGCAGGCGATCATGGGTGGTCCTACGAGCAGTACTTC.

This chain connects TRBV12-5 to TRBJ2-5; TRBD2 matches 12 bases. This CDR3 region has 19 residues. Germline V gives CDR1 LGHNT, CDR2 FRNRAP. Trimming removed 1 base from V and 4 bases from J; junction bases left unmatched: 13. The CDR3 loop reads CASGLEILTSGRVLETQYF. CDR3 nucleotides: TGTGCTAGTGGTTTGGAGATTTTGACTAGCGGGAGAGTTTTAGAGACCCAGTACTTC.

The chain is built from TRBV4-1 and TRBJ1-2, with TRBD1 identical over 7 bases. CDR1 is MGHRA, CDR2 YSYEKL, per germline. The length of the CDR3 is 17 residues. After removal of 0 bases from V and 4 bases from J, the junction contained 11 bases not matched to a gene. As DNA, the CDR3 is TGCGCCAGCAGCCAAGATTTAACAGGGAGGGGGCCCTATGGCTACACCTTC. Protein: CASSQDLTGRGPYGYTF.

In its sample, this clone was seen once. CDR3 DNA: TGTGCCAGTAGTACCTGGACAGGGCGGGATGAAAAACTGTTTTTT. It is translated as CASSTWTGRDEKLFF. This chain joins TRBV19 and TRBJ1-4; 8 positions match TRBD1. Germline CDR1 reads LNHDA; CDR2 reads SQIVND (reference sequence). CDR3 size: 15 residues. V was pared by 4 bases and J by 6 bases, with 7 bases of the junction left unmatched.

This chain uses TRBV13 with TRBJ2-7; 10 nucleotides agree with TRBD1. The J segment lost 7 bases and the V segment lost 4 bases, leaving 7 bases of the junction unmatched. CDR1 and CDR2 (germline): PRHDT, FYEKMQ (reference sequence). The CDR3 has 14 amino acids. In DNA, the CDR3 is TGTGCCAGCAGCTCGGGACAGGGGCTGAGGGAGCAGTACTTC. Translating gives CASSSGQGLREQYF. Variable domain in full (rest from reference TRBV13 and TRBJ2-7): AAGVIQSPRHLIKEKRETATLKCYPIPRHDTVYWYQQGPGQDPQFLISFYEKMQSDKGSIPDRFSAQQFSDYHSELNMSSLELGDSALYFCASSSGQGLREQYFGPGTRLTVT.

J is TRBJ1-4 and V is TRBV7-9; D gene unclear. Germline CDR1 and CDR2: SEHNR and FQNEAQ (reference sequence). Trimming cost V 5 bases and J 0 bases, with 16 bases left between them. The CDR3 spans 17 residues. CDR3: CASSEDGALATNEKLFF. CDR3 nucleotide sequence: TGTGCCAGCAGCGAGGACGGAGCACTAGCAACTAATGAAAAACTGTTTTTT.

The rearrangement joins TRBV2 to TRBJ2-3; D is perhaps TRBD2 (6 bases). Per germline, CDR1 SNHLY and CDR2 FYNNEI. This CDR3 has 15 residues. Trimming pared 5 bases from V and 2 bases from J, leaving 14 bases between. As DNA, the CDR3 is TGTGCCAGCAGTTACCGGGACTTATACACAGATACGCAGTATTTT. This gives the protein CASSYRDLYTDTQYF.

The chain combines TRBV19 with TRBJ2-7; 9 bases align to TRBD2. V was pared by 0 bases and J by 0 bases, with 6 bases of the junction left unmatched. The germline V gene has CDR1 LNHDA and CDR2 SQIVND (reference sequence). The CDR3 is 17 amino acids. The CDR3 region is CASSIDGASGTSYEQYF. In DNA, the CDR3 is TGTGCCAGTAGTATAGATGGAGCTAGCGGGACCTCCTACGAGCAGTACTTC.

The chain uses TRBV27 and TRBJ2-7, with D possibly matching TRBD1 (6 bases). V lost 5 bases and J 6 bases, leaving 11 bases between the germline ends. Germline values: CDR1 MNHEY, CDR2 SMNVEV (reference sequence). The CDR3 totals 12 residues. The CDR3 is CASSITGREQYF. CDR3 in DNA: TGTGCCAGCAGTATCACAGGGCGCGAGCAGTACTTC.

The chain carries TRBV18 and TRBJ2-5; 7 bases fit TRBD1. The CDR3 is made up of 14 amino acids. CDR1 is KGHSH, CDR2 LQKENI, per germline. The trim removed 3 bases at V and 11 bases at J, leaving 12 bases unmatched. The CDR3: CASSPRDRSFAQYF. In nucleotides, the CDR3 is TGTGCCAGCTCACCCCGGGACAGATCTTTCGCGCAGTACTTC.

The V gene is TRBV29-1, the J gene TRBJ1-2, with D uncertain. V was pared by 4 bases and J by 4 bases, with 16 bases between. This CDR3 spans 14 amino acids. From germline, CDR1 is SQVTM and CDR2 ANQGSEA. CDR3 in DNA: TGCAGCGTTGTCCCCAGATTGGCCTCCTATGGCTACACCTTC. This translates into CSVVPRLASYGYTF. The full variable domain, with the rest looked up from reference TRBV29-1 and TRBJ1-2, is SAVISQKPSRDICQRGTSLTIQCQVDSQVTMMFWYRQQPGQSLTLIATANQGSEATYESGFVIDKFPISRPNLTFSTLTVSNMSPEDSSIYLCSVVPRLASYGYTFGSGTRLTVV.

This chain connects TRBV6-1 to TRBJ1-1; 7 nucleotides align to TRBD1. This CDR3 comprises 14 residues. V dropped 8 bases and J dropped 4; count of bases not matched to a gene: 10. CDR1 and CDR2 (germline): MNHNS, SASEGT. For the CDR3, the DNA is TGTGCCAGCGAGAGGGGGCGCGATATCACTGAAGCTTTCTTT. Its protein is CASERGRDITEAFF.

This clone has a single count. The chain couples TRBV6-5 to TRBJ2-1; 7 nucleotides line up with TRBD2. Germline CDR1 is MNHEY and CDR2 is SVGAGI. The CDR3 length is 14 residues. J lost 3 bases, V lost 6 bases, and 5 bases had no gene match. CDR3 sequence (DNA): TGTGCCAGCAGCCTAGCGGAGGACTACAATGAGCAGTTCTTC. Translated: CASSLAEDYNEQFF.

The chain joins TRBV10-2 to TRBJ2-7; TRBD1 matches 7 bases. Germline CDR1 and CDR2: WSHSY and SAAADI. The CDR3 extends over 15 amino acids. Trimming took 4 bases from V and 3 from J; bases not matched to a gene: 9. This CDR3 reads CASSARTGVFYEQYF. The CDR3 DNA sequence: TGCGCCAGCAGTGCCCGGACAGGAGTCTTCTACGAGCAGTACTTC.

This chain connects TRBV7-8 to TRBJ2-7, with 11 bases matching TRBD1. Germline CDR1 is SGHVS and CDR2 is FQNEAQ. Trimming cost V 5 bases and J 6 bases; bases outside gene matches: 9. This CDR3 spans 15 amino acids. DNA of the CDR3: TGTGCCAGCAGCGGACAGGGGGCCGAATTCCGCGAGCAGTACTTC. It yields the protein CASSGQGAEFREQYF.

The J gene is TRBJ1-3, the V gene TRBV9; 9 bases fit TRBD1. CDR3 length: 17 residues. Germline V gene data show CDR1 as SGDLS and CDR2 as YYNGEE. The V segment lost 4 bases and the J segment 0 bases; nucleotides outside the gene matches: 8. CDR3 loop: CASSTPSTGGSGNTIYF. The CDR3 DNA follows: TGTGCCAGCAGCACCCCATCGACAGGGGGCTCTGGAAACACCATATATTTT.

This chain joins TRBV27 and TRBJ2-5; 10 nucleotides match TRBD2. CDR1 is MNHEY and CDR2 is SMNVEV in the germline V gene (reference sequence). The CDR3 runs to 13 residues. The ends lost 10 bases at V and 5 bases at J; junction bases unmatched: 7. The CDR3 sequence: CATPLAGHETQYF. CDR3 DNA: TGTGCCACCCCACTAGCGGGACACGAGACCCAGTACTTC.

The rearrangement links TRBV10-3 to TRBJ2-7; 7 bases match TRBD1. V shed 4 bases and J 0 bases; nucleotides not matched to a gene: 6. Germline CDR1 reads ENHRY; CDR2 reads SYGVKD. The CDR3 sequence is 15 residues long. The CDR3 sequence is CAISGRDSYSYEQYF. The CDR3 coding sequence is TGTGCCATCAGTGGAAGGGACAGCTACTCCTACGAGCAGTACTTC.

V and J are TRBV29-1 and TRBJ1-4; no clear D. The CDR3 contains 12 residues. Trimming shortened V by 7 bases and J by 7 bases, and 13 bases separated the two germline ends. The germline CDR1 and CDR2 sequences are SQVTM and ANQGSEA. CDR3 sequence reads: CSGKRPGEKLFF. CDR3 sequence (DNA): TGCAGCGGTAAACGGCCGGGTGAAAAACTGTTTTTT.

The chain carries TRBV28 and TRBJ2-1; possibly TRBD1 for D (5 bases). The CDR3 totals 14 residues. V dropped 6 bases and J dropped 7 bases, with 16 bases sitting between them. Germline lookup yields CDR1 MDHEN and CDR2 SYDVKM. The chain's CDR3 is CASRPQGMLNEQFF. The CDR3 DNA reads TGTGCCAGCAGGCCCCAGGGTATGTTGAATGAGCAGTTCTTC.

The rearrangement links TRBV27 to TRBJ2-3; 11 bases are a match to TRBD2. Trimming at V came to 3 bases and at J to 9 bases, leaving 5 bases not matched to a gene. This CDR3 contains 14 residues. The germline V gene encodes CDR1 MNHEY and CDR2 SMNVEV (reference sequence). The CDR3 DNA follows: TGTGCCAGCAGTTTGAGGACTAGCGGGTTCACGCAGTATTTT. Translation: CASSLRTSGFTQYF.

Notes on this clone: The sample has other DNA sequences that encode this CDR3 too. The chain carries TRBV5-1 and TRBJ2-7; 10 nucleotides align to TRBD1. V was pared by 2 bases and J by 3 bases, with 2 bases of the junction left unmatched. Germline V gene lookup returns CDR1 SGHRS and CDR2 YFSETQ. This CDR3 has 14 amino acids. The CDR3 protein is CASSLGDRGYEQYF. CDR3 DNA sequence: TGCGCCAGCAGCTTAGGGGACAGGGGCTACGAGCAGTACTTC.

The chain uses TRBV6-1 and TRBJ1-3; D is ambiguous. The CDR3 has 12 residues. V was shortened by 5 bases and J by 2 bases, with 4 bases between the two germline ends. In germline, CDR1 is MNHNS, CDR2 SASEGT. The CDR3 sequence: CASSLAGNTIYF. The CDR3, as DNA: TGTGCCAGCAGTCTAGCTGGAAACACCATATATTTT.